This TCR beta chain was sequenced during a study of regulatory T cells in long-lasting Graves disease. Points from the study as a whole: Newly diagnosed disease favored TRBV20-1 and TRBJ2-1 over persistent disease.

As for time point: newly diagnosed GD, antithyroid drugs for less than 3 months. TCR sequences were obtained from RNA taken from PBMCs. This clonotype was recorded many times. Its specificity is unknown. The CDR3 has 14 residues. V was pared by 3 bases and J by 4 bases, with 13 bases between. Germline V gene data show CDR1 as SNHLY and CDR2 as FYNNEI. The authors built TCR beta libraries using iRepertoire HTBI primers and Arm-PCR of CDR3 regions. TCRdb re-called the multiplex PCR reads through MiXCR, storing one row per CDR3 protein. The sample has about 440,000 distinct CDR3 sequences; over 15% are singletons. The data also belong to a second study, concerning T cells in Graves' hyperthyroidism and ophthalmopathy.

The V and J genes are TRBV2 and TRBJ2-7; D may be TRBD2 (6 bases). The material sequenced was peripheral blood mononuclear cells (PBMCs), taken at new diagnosis, from a patient treated with antithyroid drugs. The origin of this receptor is a woman aged 18 to 35 with Graves disease. The CDR3 coding sequence is TGTGCCAGCAGTGAGGCAGCGGGTACTTACGAGCAGTACTTC. Amino acids: CASSEAAGTYEQYF.